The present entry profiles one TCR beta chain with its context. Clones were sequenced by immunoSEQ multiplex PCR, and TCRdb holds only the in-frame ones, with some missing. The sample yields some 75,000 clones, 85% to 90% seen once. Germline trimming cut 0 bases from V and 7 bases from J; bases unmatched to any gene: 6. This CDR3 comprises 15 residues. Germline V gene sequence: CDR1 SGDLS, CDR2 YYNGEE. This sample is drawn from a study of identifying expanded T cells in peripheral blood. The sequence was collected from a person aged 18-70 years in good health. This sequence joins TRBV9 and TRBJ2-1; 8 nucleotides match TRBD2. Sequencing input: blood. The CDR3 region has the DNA TGTGCCAGCAGCGTAGCCAGCGGGGGAGGGAATGAGCAGTTCTTC. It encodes CASSVASGGGNEQFF.